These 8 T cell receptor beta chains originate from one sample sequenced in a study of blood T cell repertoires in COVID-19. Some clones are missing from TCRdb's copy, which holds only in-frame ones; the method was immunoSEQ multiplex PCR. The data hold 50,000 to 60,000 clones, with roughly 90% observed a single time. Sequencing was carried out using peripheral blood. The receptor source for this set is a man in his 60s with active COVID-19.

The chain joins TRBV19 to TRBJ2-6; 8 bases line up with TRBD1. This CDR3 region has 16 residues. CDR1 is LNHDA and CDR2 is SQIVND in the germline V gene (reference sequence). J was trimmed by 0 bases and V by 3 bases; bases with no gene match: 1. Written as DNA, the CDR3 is TGTGCCAGTAGTATGGGACAGGACTCTGGGGCCAACGTCCTGACTTTC. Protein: CASSMGQDSGANVLTF.

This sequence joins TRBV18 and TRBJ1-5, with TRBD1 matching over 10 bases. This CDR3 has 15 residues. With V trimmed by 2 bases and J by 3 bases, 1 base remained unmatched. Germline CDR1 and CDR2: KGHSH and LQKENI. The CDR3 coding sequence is TGTGCCAGCTCACCAGGGACAGGGGACAATCAGCCCCAGCATTTT. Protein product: CASSPGTGDNQPQHF.

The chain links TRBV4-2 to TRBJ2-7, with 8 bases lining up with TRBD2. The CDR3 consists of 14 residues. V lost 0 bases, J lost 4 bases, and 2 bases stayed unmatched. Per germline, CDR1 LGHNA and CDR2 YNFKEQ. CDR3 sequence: CASSQDSGVYEQYF. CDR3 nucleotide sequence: TGTGCCAGCAGCCAAGATAGCGGGGTTTACGAGCAGTACTTC.

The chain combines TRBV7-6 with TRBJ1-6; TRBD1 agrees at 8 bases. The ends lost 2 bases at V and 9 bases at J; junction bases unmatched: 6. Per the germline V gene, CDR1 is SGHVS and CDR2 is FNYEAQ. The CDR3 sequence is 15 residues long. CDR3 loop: CASSLREQGVSPLHF. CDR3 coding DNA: TGTGCCAGCAGCTTAAGGGAACAGGGGGTTTCACCCCTCCACTTT.

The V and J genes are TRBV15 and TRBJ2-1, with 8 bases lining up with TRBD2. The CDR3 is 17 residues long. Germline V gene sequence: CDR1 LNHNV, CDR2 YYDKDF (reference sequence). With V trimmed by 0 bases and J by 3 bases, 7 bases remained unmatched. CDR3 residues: CATSRDLASGFYNEQFF. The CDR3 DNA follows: TGTGCCACCAGCAGAGATTTAGCTAGCGGGTTCTACAATGAGCAGTTCTTC.

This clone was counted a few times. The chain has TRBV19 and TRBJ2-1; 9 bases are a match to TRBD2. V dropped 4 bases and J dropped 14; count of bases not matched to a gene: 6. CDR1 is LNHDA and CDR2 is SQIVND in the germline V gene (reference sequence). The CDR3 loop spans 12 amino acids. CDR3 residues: CASSNPSGVKFF. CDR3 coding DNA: TGTGCCAGTAGTAATCCTAGCGGGGTGAAGTTCTTC. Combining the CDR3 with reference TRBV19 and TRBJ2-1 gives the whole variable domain DGGITQSPKYLFRKEGQNVTLSCEQNLNHDAMYWYRQDPGQGLRLIYYSQIVNDFQKGDIAEGYSVSREKKESFPLTVTSAQKNPTAFYLCASSNPSGVKFFGPGTRLTVL.

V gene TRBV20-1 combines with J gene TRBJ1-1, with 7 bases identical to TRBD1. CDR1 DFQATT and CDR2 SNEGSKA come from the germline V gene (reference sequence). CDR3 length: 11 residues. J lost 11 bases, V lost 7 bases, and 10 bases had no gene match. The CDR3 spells CSGSGQERAFF. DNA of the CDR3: TGCAGTGGTTCTGGACAGGAGAGGGCTTTCTTT.

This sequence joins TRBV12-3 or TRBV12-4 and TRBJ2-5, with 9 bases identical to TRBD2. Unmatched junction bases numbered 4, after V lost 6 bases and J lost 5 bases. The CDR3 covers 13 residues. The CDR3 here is CASSIAGDETQYF. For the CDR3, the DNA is TGTGCCAGCAGCATAGCGGGAGATGAGACCCAGTACTTC.